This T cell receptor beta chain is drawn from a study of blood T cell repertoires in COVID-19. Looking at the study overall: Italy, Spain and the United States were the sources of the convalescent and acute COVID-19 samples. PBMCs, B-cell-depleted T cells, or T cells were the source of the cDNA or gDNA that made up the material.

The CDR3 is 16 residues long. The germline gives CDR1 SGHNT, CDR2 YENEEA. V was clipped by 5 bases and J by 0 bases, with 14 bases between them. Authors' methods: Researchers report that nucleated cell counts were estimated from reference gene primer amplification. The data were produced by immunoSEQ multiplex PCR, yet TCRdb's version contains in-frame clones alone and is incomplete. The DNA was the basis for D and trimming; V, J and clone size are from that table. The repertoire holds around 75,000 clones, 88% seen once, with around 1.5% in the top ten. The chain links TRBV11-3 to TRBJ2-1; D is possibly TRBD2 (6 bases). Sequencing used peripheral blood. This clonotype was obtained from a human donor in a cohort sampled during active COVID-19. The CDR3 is CASSLRESGSYNEQFF. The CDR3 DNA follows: TGTGCCAGCAGCCTCCGGGAGTCGGGCTCCTACAATGAGCAGTTCTTC.